The rows below give T cell receptor beta chains drawn from one sample of a study of PD-1 and CTLA-4 blockade in melanoma. Method: immunoSEQ multiplex PCR; TCRdb's copy keeps in-frame clones and lacks some. Of about 32,000 clones in the sample, 88% were seen once. Sequenced material: CD8+ T cells from peripheral blood, taken from a patient given anti-PD-1 treatment. Receptor source: a human donor with melanoma. The CDR3 runs from the conserved cysteine through the conserved F or W. Fields, in order: V gene, clone size, D gene, J gene, CDR3 protein, CDR3 DNA. D genes are given only for firm matches. A clone size is listed for some rows: how often the clone was seen (once, few, many), or a class if it is expanded.

V: TRBV19; size: NA; D: NA; J: TRBJ2-7; CDR3: CAIIRGWGPEQYF; DNA: TGTGCCATTATAAGAGGGTGGGGCCCCGAGCAGTACTTC
V: TRBV27; size: NA; D: NA; J: TRBJ2-2; CDR3: CASSSPDRELFF; DNA: TGTGCCAGCAGTTCTCCCGACCGGGAGCTGTTTTTT
V: TRBV9; size: NA; D: TRBD1; J: TRBJ2-5; CDR3: CASSAGQGTETQYF; DNA: TGTGCCAGCAGCGCCGGACAGGGGACGGAGACCCAGTACTTC
V: TRBV4-1; size: NA; D: TRBD1; J: TRBJ1-4; CDR3: CASSSTGGAEEKLFF; DNA: TGCGCCAGCAGCTCAACAGGGGGCGCGGAAGAAAAACTGTTTTTT
V: TRBV27; size: NA; D: NA; J: TRBJ1-1; CDR3: CASSLSRTNTEAFF; DNA: TGTGCCAGCAGTTTATCGAGGACAAACACTGAAGCTTTCTTT
V: TRBV11-1; size: NA; D: TRBD2; J: TRBJ2-3; CDR3: CASSPRTSGGPDTQYF; DNA: TGTGCCAGCAGCCCGAGGACTAGCGGGGGGCCAGATACGCAGTATTTT
V: TRBV6-1; size: NA; D: NA; J: TRBJ2-1; CDR3: CASSEPGTAYNEQFF; DNA: TGTGCCAGCAGTGAACCCGGGACTGCCTACAATGAGCAGTTCTTC
V: TRBV6-5; size: NA; D: NA; J: TRBJ2-7; CDR3: CASSRDGPYEQYF; DNA: TGTGCCAGCAGCCGGGACGGTCCCTACGAGCAGTACTTC
V: TRBV4-2; size: NA; D: NA; J: TRBJ1-2; CDR3: CASRHVTGTNYGYTF; DNA: TGTGCCAGCAGACACGTAACAGGGACTAACTATGGCTACACCTTC
V: TRBV7-9; size: NA; D: TRBD1; J: TRBJ2-1; CDR3: CASSPEQGNEQFF; DNA: TGTGCCAGCAGCCCTGAACAGGGGAATGAGCAGTTCTTC
V: TRBV28; size: NA; D: TRBD2; J: TRBJ2-7; CDR3: CASSLDLGGGYEQYF; DNA: TGTGCCAGCAGTTTGGATTTGGGGGGGGGCTACGAGCAGTACTTC
V: TRBV5-5; size: NA; D: TRBD2; J: TRBJ2-3; CDR3: CASSLIGGADTQYF; DNA: TGTGCCAGCAGCTTGATTGGGGGGGCAGATACGCAGTATTTT
V: TRBV2; size: few; D: NA; J: TRBJ1-5; CDR3: CASTGGDYGGQPQHF; DNA: TGTGCCAGCACCGGAGGGGACTACGGGGGTCAGCCCCAGCATTTT
V: TRBV14; size: NA; D: NA; J: TRBJ2-7; CDR3: CASRAETLACQYF; DNA: TGTGCCAGCAGGGCGGAAACCTTAGCATGTCAATACTTC
V: TRBV7-9; size: NA; D: NA; J: TRBJ1-1; CDR3: CASGGRGPPEAFF; DNA: TGTGCCAGCGGCGGTAGAGGGCCGCCTGAAGCTTTCTTT
V: TRBV19; size: NA; D: TRBD1; J: TRBJ1-5; CDR3: CASGDRENQPQHF; DNA: TGTGCCAGTGGAGACAGGGAGAACCAGCCCCAGCATTTT
V: TRBV6-2/TRBV6-3; size: NA; D: NA; J: TRBJ2-1; CDR3: CASSSSRGLTYNEQFF; DNA: TGTGCCAGCAGTTCCTCTAGGGGCCTTACCTACAATGAGCAGTTCTTC
V: TRBV30; size: NA; D: NA; J: TRBJ1-1; CDR3: CAWNLQNTEAFF; DNA: TGTGCCTGGAACCTACAGAACACTGAAGCTTTCTTT
V: TRBV28; size: NA; D: TRBD1; J: TRBJ2-2; CDR3: CASSIGGADTGELFF; DNA: TGTGCCAGCAGTATAGGGGGCGCGGACACCGGGGAGCTGTTTTTT
V: TRBV7-6; size: NA; D: TRBD1; J: TRBJ1-3; CDR3: CASSQDRVGNTIYF; DNA: TGTGCCAGCAGCCAGGACAGGGTTGGAAACACCATATATTTT
V: TRBV11-2; size: NA; D: NA; J: TRBJ2-7; CDR3: CASSSSYEQYF; DNA: TGTGCCAGCAGCTCCTCCTACGAGCAGTACTTC
V: TRBV5-4; size: once; D: TRBD2; J: TRBJ2-1; CDR3: CASSFVAGDYNEQFF; DNA: TGTGCCAGCAGCTTTGTGGCGGGGGACTACAATGAGCAGTTCTTC
V: TRBV15; size: NA; D: NA; J: TRBJ1-6; CDR3: CATSMSGNSPLHF; DNA: TGTGCCACCAGCATGAGCGGTAATTCACCCCTCCACTTT
V: TRBV6-5; size: NA; D: NA; J: TRBJ1-3; CDR3: CASRTPGGNTIYF; DNA: TGTGCCAGCAGGACCCCCGGGGGAAACACCATATATTTT
V: TRBV2; size: NA; D: NA; J: TRBJ2-7; CDR3: CASSQVQSYEQYF; DNA: TGTGCCAGCAGTCAGGTGCAGTCCTACGAGCAGTACTTC
V: TRBV28; size: once; D: NA; J: TRBJ1-3; CDR3: CASSLGGIGNTIYF; DNA: TGTGCCAGCAGTTTGGGTGGGATCGGAAACACCATATATTTT
V: TRBV3-1/TRBV3-2; size: NA; D: TRBD1; J: TRBJ1-1; CDR3: CASSQERQGTTEAFF; DNA: TGTGCCAGCAGCCAGGAACGACAGGGAACCACTGAAGCTTTCTTT
V: TRBV24-1; size: NA; D: NA; J: TRBJ1-1; CDR3: CATSPGWNTEAFF; DNA: TGTGCCACCAGTCCGGGCTGGAACACTGAAGCTTTCTTT
V: TRBV10-3; size: few; D: NA; J: TRBJ1-1; CDR3: CAISWTLTRRNTEAFF; DNA: TGTGCCATCAGTTGGACACTAACCAGGAGGAACACTGAAGCTTTCTTT
V: TRBV11-3; size: NA; D: NA; J: TRBJ1-1; CDR3: CASSLGDTEAFF; DNA: TGTGCCAGCAGCCTTGGGGACACTGAAGCTTTCTTT
V: TRBV30; size: NA; D: NA; J: TRBJ2-3; CDR3: CAWSVRATSTDTQYF; DNA: TGTGCCTGGAGTGTAAGGGCAACTAGCACAGATACGCAGTATTTT
V: TRBV2; size: NA; D: NA; J: TRBJ1-4; CDR3: CATAGVPIEKLFF; DNA: TGTGCCACTGCAGGGGTTCCGATAGAAAAACTGTTTTTT
V: TRBV7-9; size: NA; D: TRBD1; J: TRBJ1-2; CDR3: CASSQGQGSSRGYTF; DNA: TGTGCCAGCAGCCAGGGACAGGGAAGTTCGCGGGGCTACACCTTC
V: TRBV28; size: NA; D: NA; J: TRBJ2-5; CDR3: CASSPVGGQQETQYF; DNA: TGTGCCAGCAGTCCCGTGGGGGGGCAGCAAGAGACCCAGTACTTC
V: TRBV5-4; size: few; D: TRBD2; J: TRBJ2-7; CDR3: CASSSGLADSYEQYF; DNA: TGTGCCAGCAGCAGCGGACTAGCGGATTCCTACGAGCAGTACTTC
V: TRBV5-6; size: NA; D: NA; J: TRBJ1-2; CDR3: CASSLDLQGVGGYTF; DNA: TGTGCCAGCAGCTTGGACCTGCAGGGAGTGGGTGGCTACACCTTC